The rows below give T cell receptor beta chains drawn from one sample of a study of blood T cell repertoires in COVID-19. Assay used: immunoSEQ multiplex PCR; TCRdb lists only in-frame clones, some missing. Of more than 140,000 clones in the sample, 75% to 85% were seen once. Material for sequencing was peripheral blood. These receptors originate from a woman aged 45-65 years in a cohort sampled during active or convalescent COVID-19. The CDR3 runs from the conserved cysteine through the conserved F or W. The D gene is left open where the match is weak. The size of a clone is reported for some rows only, either as once, few or many, or as a class for expanded clones.

abundance,d_gene,v_gene,j_gene,CDR3nt,CDR3aa
-,TRBD1,TRBV14,TRBJ2-1,TGTGCCAGCAGCCACCGGGACAGGGGGTATTTCAGCGAGCAGTTCTTC,CASSHRDRGYFSEQFF
-,-,TRBV10-1,TRBJ2-2,TGCGCCAGCAGTGATTCCGTTTTGGATCGGGGTGAGTTTTCCGGGGAGCTGTTTTTT,CASSDSVLDRGEFSGELFF
-,-,TRBV2,TRBJ1-4,TGTGCCAGCAGTGACCAACTCACAACTAATGAAAAACTGTTTTTT,CASSDQLTTNEKLFF
-,-,TRBV6-5,TRBJ1-1,TGTGCCAGCAGTTACAGGGAAGGGGCTGGGGCTTTCTTT,CASSYREGAGAFF
-,-,TRBV7-8,TRBJ1-1,TGTGCCAGCAGCTCTTCAGGGGATAACACTGAAGCTTTCTTT,CASSSSGDNTEAFF
-,-,TRBV7-9,TRBJ1-6,TGTGCCAGCACCGCCCGGGAGAATTCACCCCTCCACTTT,CASTARENSPLHF
-,-,TRBV5-8,TRBJ2-5,TGTGCCAGCAGTCCAGTCCTCGTGCAGGGCGGGACCCAGTACTTC,CASSPVLVQGGTQYF
-,-,TRBV7-9,TRBJ1-1,TGTGCCAGCAGCCCCGGGGGGTCGGACACTGAAGCTTTCTTT,CASSPGGSDTEAFF
once,TRBD2,TRBV7-6,TRBJ2-2,TGTGCCAGCAGCTTAAATACGGGGGGAGGCACCGGGGAGCTGTTTTTT,CASSLNTGGGTGELFF
-,-,TRBV29-1,TRBJ1-2,TGCAGCGTTGAAGATCCCGGGATGGTTGGCTACACCTTC,CSVEDPGMVGYTF
-,-,TRBV29-1,TRBJ1-5,TGCAGCGTTGTGGCAGGCAATCAGCCCCAGCATTTT,CSVVAGNQPQHF
-,TRBD1,TRBV29-1,TRBJ1-1,TGCAGCGGGGACAGGGGGAACACTGAAGCTTTCTTT,CSGDRGNTEAFF
-,-,TRBV18,TRBJ2-2,TGTGCCAGCTCACCGACGGGAGCCACCGGGGAGCTGTTTTTT,CASSPTGATGELFF
-,TRBD1,TRBV20-1,TRBJ1-2,TGCAGTGCCACAGGGGGGAATGGCTACACCTTC,CSATGGNGYTF
-,TRBD2,TRBV11-3,TRBJ2-1,TGTGCCAGCAGCCCGCGTAGCGGGGGCCACAATGAGCAGTTCTTC,CASSPRSGGHNEQFF
-,TRBD1,TRBV10-3,TRBJ1-1,TGTGCTACTAACAGGGGCGGGACTGAAGCTTTCTTT,CATNRGGTEAFF
-,-,TRBV5-1,TRBJ1-2,TGCGCCAGCAGCTTGGGACAGGTCGATAACTATGGCTACACCTTC,CASSLGQVDNYGYTF
-,-,TRBV5-6,TRBJ2-5,TGTGCCAGCAGCTTGGGCCACCTACAAGAGACCCAGTACTTC,CASSLGHLQETQYF
-,-,TRBV25-1,TRBJ1-1,TGTGCCAGCAGTGAAAGTGTGGGGGGCACTGAAGCTTTCTTT,CASSESVGGTEAFF
-,-,TRBV29-1,TRBJ1-1,TGCAGCGCCAGACGACAGCTGAACACTGAAGCTTTCTTT,CSARRQLNTEAFF
-,-,TRBV5-6,TRBJ1-2,TGTGCCAGCAGCCTGGGGGGGCATTTTGGCTACACCTTC,CASSLGGHFGYTF
-,TRBD2,TRBV19,TRBJ2-1,TGTGCCAGTAGTATAGAAGTAGCGGGGGGCTACAATGAGCAGTTCTTC,CASSIEVAGGYNEQFF
-,-,TRBV3-1/TRBV3-2,TRBJ1-3,TGTGCCAGCAGCCAAGAGACAGCTTACTCTGGAAACACCATATATTTT,CASSQETAYSGNTIYF
-,-,TRBV6-2/TRBV6-3,TRBJ2-1,TGTGCCAGCAGTTACGCAGGAGGGGCGGGGGAGCAGTTCTTC,CASSYAGGAGEQFF
once,-,TRBV5-4,TRBJ2-7,TGTGCCAGCAGCCAAAGGGGGGGGTTTGGGTACGAGCAGTACTTC,CASSQRGGFGYEQYF
-,-,TRBV7-3,TRBJ1-2,TGTGCCAGCAGCCCAGGGAGGGAGGATGGCTACACCTTC,CASSPGREDGYTF
-,TRBD1,TRBV6-5,TRBJ1-2,TGTGCCAGCAGGAGAACAGGGGGGTATGGCTACACCTTC,CASRRTGGYGYTF
-,-,TRBV21-1,TRBJ1-5,TGTGCCAGCAGTGGACAGTATAGCAATCAGCCCCAGCATTTT,CASSGQYSNQPQHF
once,-,TRBV15,TRBJ1-1,TGTGCCACCAGCCGAGAGACAGCCCCTGCCACTGAAGCTTTCTTT,CATSRETAPATEAFF
-,-,TRBV6-5,TRBJ1-2,TGTGCCAGCAGGATGGACACAACTAACTATGGCTACACCTTC,CASRMDTTNYGYTF
-,TRBD2,TRBV3-1/TRBV3-2,TRBJ2-1,TGTGCCAGCAGCCCCCCCCGGGGGGTCGACAATGAGCAGTTCTTC,CASSPPRGVDNEQFF
-,-,TRBV19,TRBJ1-2,TGTGCCAGTAGTATGATGGACAGATGGTTTCGGGGCTACACCTTC,CASSMMDRWFRGYTF
-,TRBD1,TRBV24-1,TRBJ1-5,TGTGCCACCAGTGATTGGACAGGGGGAGGGGGTCAGCCCCAGCATTTT,CATSDWTGGGGQPQHF
-,TRBD2,TRBV30,TRBJ2-3,TGTGCCTGGAGAGCGGGGGGGCTGGATACGCAGTATTTT,CAWRAGGLDTQYF
-,-,TRBV5-8,TRBJ2-3,TGTGCCAGCAGCTTCCCGCCGGCAGATACGCAGTATTTT,CASSFPPADTQYF
-,TRBD1,TRBV7-2,TRBJ1-1,TGTGCCAGCAGCTTAGTAGGGACAGGGGACACTGAAGCTTTCTTT,CASSLVGTGDTEAFF
-,-,TRBV5-5,TRBJ1-3,TGTGCCAGCAGCTTGGCCCCGGGACTGGCAAACACCATATATTTT,CASSLAPGLANTIYF
-,-,TRBV5-6,TRBJ2-7,TGTGCCAGCAGCCGTTGGGCCGGGACCTACGAGCAGTACTTC,CASSRWAGTYEQYF
-,TRBD2,TRBV6-5,TRBJ2-5,TGTGCCAGCAGGACTAGCGTACAAGAGACCCAGTACTTC,CASRTSVQETQYF
-,-,TRBV10-3,TRBJ1-1,TGTGCCATCAGCGACAGCTGGGACACTGAAGCTTTCTTT,CAISDSWDTEAFF
few,TRBD1,TRBV7-3,TRBJ2-1,TGTGCCAGCAGCGGGACAGGGTCAAATGAGCAGTTCTTC,CASSGTGSNEQFF
-,TRBD1,TRBV5-5,TRBJ2-1,TGTGCCAGCAGCTCCCGGGACAGCTACAATGAGCAGTTCTTC,CASSSRDSYNEQFF
-,TRBD1,TRBV6-5,TRBJ1-1,TGTGCCAGCAGTTTCGGACAGGGGAACACTGAAGCTTTCTTT,CASSFGQGNTEAFF
-,-,TRBV7-8,TRBJ2-3,TGTGCCAGCAGCCCCGGGACTAGGGGGCTCCCAGATACGCAGTATTTT,CASSPGTRGLPDTQYF
-,-,TRBV10-3,TRBJ1-5,TGTGCCATCAGTGGGGTCAGGATAAATCAGCCCCAGCATTTT,CAISGVRINQPQHF
-,-,TRBV29-1,TRBJ1-1,TGCAGCGTTGAAGAACAGGGAGTAGGAACTGAAGCTTTCTTT,CSVEEQGVGTEAFF
-,-,TRBV29-1,TRBJ2-7,TGCAGCGTTGAAGGGGGAACCGGGATTTCCGAGCAGTACTTC,CSVEGGTGISEQYF
-,-,TRBV9,TRBJ2-7,TGTGCCAGCAGCGGCAGGGAACCCTCCTACGAGCAGTACTTC,CASSGREPSYEQYF
few,-,TRBV2,TRBJ1-1,TGTGCCAGCAGGAGGTTGGAAGCTTTCTTT,CASRRLEAFF
-,TRBD2,TRBV9,TRBJ2-1,TGTGCCAGCAGCCCACACCCTAGCGGGGCTCACAATGAGCAGTTCTTC,CASSPHPSGAHNEQFF